These 15 T cell receptor beta chains were sequenced from one sample in a study of blood T cell repertoires in COVID-19. Using immunoSEQ multiplex PCR, the repertoire was profiled, and TCRdb retains in-frame clones only, with some absent. The sample shows approximately 36,000 clones, approximately 86% of them seen only once. The specimen was peripheral blood. The receptors stem from a man aged 50-60 years with active COVID-19.

This clone was seen a single time. The rearrangement links TRBV20-1 to TRBJ2-4; D is uncertain. V lost 5 bases and J lost 8, with 7 bases in between. The germline gives CDR1 DFQATT, CDR2 SNEGSKA (reference sequence). CDR3 length: 10 residues. The DNA for the CDR3 is TGCAGTGCTTACGACTACATTCAGTACTTC. It is translated as CSAYDYIQYF.

This clone was counted a single time. The rearrangement joins TRBV4-1 to TRBJ2-3; D might be TRBD1 (5 bases). Trimming removed 7 bases at V and 2 bases at J, with 16 bases between. CDR1 is MGHRA, CDR2 YSYEKL, per germline. The CDR3 sequence is 15 residues long. The CDR3 loop reads CASTTFPTATDTQYF. CDR3 nucleotide sequence: TGCGCCAGCACCACCTTCCCGACAGCCACAGATACGCAGTATTTT.

The chain joins TRBV4-3 to TRBJ2-7, with 7 bases aligning to TRBD1. Per germline, CDR1 LGHNA and CDR2 YSLEER. The CDR3 length is 14 residues. Trimming removed 3 bases from V and 3 bases from J; junction bases left unmatched: 5. This CDR3 is CASSQGQRNYEQYF. The CDR3 DNA is TGCGCCAGCAGCCAGGGACAGAGAAACTACGAGCAGTACTTC.

The V call is TRBV5-8, the J call TRBJ2-5; 7 bases fit TRBD2. The junction had 11 bases not matched to a gene; V was cut back by 4 bases and J by 5 bases. This CDR3 region has 15 residues. The germline gives CDR1 SGHTS, CDR2 YDEGEE. The CDR3 nucleotides are TGTGCCAGCAGCGCCTTTGGGGGGGGAACGGAGACCCAGTACTTC. It translates to CASSAFGGGTETQYF.

This chain connects TRBV3-1 (or the pseudogene TRBV3-2) to TRBJ2-3, with D possibly TRBD1 on 6 matching bases. V was pared by 3 bases and J by 2 bases, with 12 bases between. The germline CDR1 and CDR2 sequences are LGHDT and YNNKEL (reference sequence). This CDR3 contains 15 residues. In nucleotides, the CDR3 is TGTGCCAGCAGCCACCGGGACACGGCCACAGATACGCAGTATTTT. This sequence encodes CASSHRDTATDTQYF.

The gene calls are TRBV27 and TRBJ2-6; 11 positions match TRBD2. Germline V gives CDR1 MNHEY, CDR2 SMNVEV (reference sequence). V was pared by 4 bases and J by 0 bases, with 8 bases of the junction left unmatched. The CDR3 has 19 residues. The CDR3 DNA reads TGTGCCAGCAGTTCATTGGCTAGCGGGGGGCCCTCTGGGGCCAACGTCCTGACTTTC. It codes for CASSSLASGGPSGANVLTF.

The chain combines TRBV6-5 with TRBJ2-1; 9 bases are a match to TRBD1. The CDR3 extends over 15 amino acids. The J segment lost 4 bases and the V segment lost 4 bases, leaving 5 bases of the junction unmatched. Germline loops: CDR1 MNHEY, CDR2 SVGAGI. The CDR3 nucleotides read TGTGCCAGCAGTTTACAGGGGGCGCATTACAATGAGCAGTTCTTC. Amino acid sequence: CASSLQGAHYNEQFF.

The rearrangement uses TRBV5-8 and TRBJ1-5; no firm D call. Looked up from germline, CDR1 is SGHTS and CDR2 is YDEGEE. Between the trimmed V and J ends, which lost 4 bases and 6 bases, there was a span of 17 bases. The CDR3 consists of 15 residues. CDR3 residues: CASSQSSTRIQPQHF. The CDR3 DNA is TGTGCCAGCAGCCAATCTTCGACCAGGATTCAGCCCCAGCATTTT. Combining the CDR3 with reference TRBV5-8 and TRBJ1-5 gives the whole variable domain EAGVTQSPTHLIKTRGQQATLRCSPISGHTSVYWYQQALGLGLQFLLWYDEGEERNRGNFPPRFSGRQFPNYSSELNVNALELEDSALYLCASSQSSTRIQPQHFGDGTRLSIL.

The genes are TRBV2 and TRBJ1-4; D might be TRBD1 (5 bases). The CDR3 is 14 residues long. V was cut by 1 base and J by 8 bases, with 11 bases left in between. CDR1 and CDR2 (germline): SNHLY, FYNNEI. The CDR3 protein is CASSEVRANEKLFF. The DNA of the CDR3 is TGTGCCAGCAGTGAAGTCAGGGCGAACGAAAAACTGTTTTTT.

The CDR3 sequence: CASSLGTGGYEQYF. In nucleotides, the CDR3 is TGTGCCAGCAGCCTAGGGACAGGGGGGTACGAGCAGTACTTC. The J gene is TRBJ2-7, the V gene TRBV28; 11 bases are a match to TRBD1. The length of the CDR3 is 14 residues. Germline values: CDR1 MDHEN, CDR2 SYDVKM. V shed 6 bases, J shed 4 bases, and the junction held 5 bases outside the gene matches. The variable domain in full, completed from reference TRBV28 and TRBJ2-7, reads DVKVTQSSRYLVKRTGEKVFLECVQDMDHENMFWYRQDPGLGLRLIYFSYDVKMKEKGDIPEGYSVSREKKERFSLILESASTNQTSMYLCASSLGTGGYEQYFGPGTRLTVT.

J is TRBJ1-4 and V is TRBV10-3; 7 nucleotides align to TRBD1. Germline V CDR1 and CDR2: ENHRY, SYGVKD. J gave up 6 bases and V 6 bases, and 10 bases lay outside the gene matches. CDR3 size: 15 residues. The CDR3 bases are TGTGCCATCAGCTTCCGTTCCGGGACAGATGAAAAACTGTTTTTT. Protein: CAISFRSGTDEKLFF.

The J gene is TRBJ2-7, the V gene TRBV2; D is unclear. Germline CDR1 is SNHLY and CDR2 is FYNNEI. This CDR3 has 14 residues. V was shortened by 3 bases and J by 1 base, with 10 bases between the two germline ends. In DNA, the CDR3 is TGTGCCAGCAGTGATCGAACAGCTTCCTACGAGCAGTACTTC. Protein: CASSDRTASYEQYF.

The chain has TRBV28 and TRBJ1-5; D might be TRBD1 (6 bases). V was shortened by 6 bases and J by 2 bases, with 11 bases between the two germline ends. From germline, CDR1 is MDHEN and CDR2 SYDVKM. The CDR3 consists of 14 residues. The CDR3 spells CASSPGDRNQPQHF. DNA for the CDR3: TGTGCCAGCAGCCCAGGGGACCGCAATCAGCCCCAGCATTTT.

This clone appeared a few times. This chain joins TRBV6-5 and TRBJ1-4; perhaps TRBD1 as D (6 bases). CDR1 and CDR2 (germline): MNHEY, SVGAGI. This CDR3 comprises 15 residues. The V end lost 2 bases, the J end lost 0 bases, and 7 bases lay between the germline ends. The CDR3 DNA reads as TGTGCCAGCAGTTACGGACAGACAACTAATGAAAAACTGTTTTTT. It yields the protein CASSYGQTTNEKLFF.

This sequence joins TRBV4-1 and TRBJ2-3; 12 bases agree with TRBD2. Trimming at V came to 5 bases and at J to 5 bases, leaving 8 bases not matched to a gene. In germline, CDR1 is MGHRA, CDR2 YSYEKL. CDR3 length equals 16 residues. The CDR3, as DNA: TGCGCCAGCAGCATCCTAGCGGGGGGGTTGGGAGATACGCAGTATTTT. Encoded protein: CASSILAGGLGDTQYF.